This T cell receptor (beta chain) comes out of a study of T cells in Graves' hyperthyroidism and ophthalmopathy. Patients were excluded because of uncontrolled infection, other autoimmune disease, pregnancy or lactation. Thyroid ultrasound, orbital computed tomography, clinical symptoms, and serum thyroxine and TRAb underpinned diagnoses. The investigators amplified TCR beta CDR3 regions from RNA transcripts. First-round RT-PCR of the TCR CDR3 relied on the HTBI primer set. TCRdb redid the calling of the multiplex PCR reads with MiXCR, one entry per CDR3 protein. The sample consists of 45,000 to 60,000 distinct CDR3 sequences, 49% of them appearing once. Findings and limits, study-wide: Ophthalmopathy was distinguished from stable hyperthyroidism by 13 V-J signatures. Model predictions of ophthalmopathy came a median 6.5 months before onset.

The table lists this clonotype with many counts. Its antigen is unknown. CDR1 and CDR2 (germline): DFQATT, SNEGSKA (reference sequence). The CDR3 runs to 14 residues. The V end was cut by 3 bases, the J end by 10 bases, with 19 bases between. The specimen was blood. This chain links TRBV20-1 with TRBJ2-1; D possibly corresponds to TRBD1 (6 bases). This clonotype was obtained from a woman in her 30s with Graves' ophthalmopathy. The CDR3 nucleotides read TGCAGTGCTAGGGGGTCAGCAGGGGCGAGCGAGCAGTTCTTC. It encodes CSARGSAGASEQFF.